Shown below are 19 T cell receptor beta chains from a single sample sequenced in a study of tissue T cells after allogeneic stem cell transplantation (dated 2022 in TCRdb). Explained via the paper, the time point label denotes: mouse harvest day 7 after allogeneic transplant. Each mouse graft consisted of 10^7 T-cell-depleted bone marrow cells plus 10^6 splenic CD5+ T cells and was given by tail vein injection. The library relied on the immunoSEQ multiplex PCR assay. In TCRdb, the immuneACCESS table is reduced to in-frame sequences with V and J assigned. These tables do not hold every clone; where another copy was compared, an unresolved V gene accounts for under half, and the others remain unexplained. The sample table shows some 7,000 clones, and roughly 50% are seen once. Of the sample, 7.7% is held by the ten largest clones. Material: lymph node tissue. These receptors were taken from a female BALB/c mouse given C57BL/6 T cells with graft-versus-host disease after an allogeneic hematopoietic cell transplant.

As regards this clone: Gene names refer to mouse genes. The read gets to within 1 residue of the CDR3 end, and the germline J gene fills in the rest. This chain connects TRBV13-2 to TRBJ2-5; no firm D call. This CDR3 has 13 amino acids. Per the germline V gene, CDR1 is NNHNN and CDR2 is SYGAGS (reference sequence). V lost 1 base to trimming and J lost 3 bases, with 6 bases between them. CDR3 residues: CASGDTHQDTQYF. The part of the CDR3 DNA that was read is TGTGCCAGCGGTGATACCCATCAAGACACCCAGTAC.

About this clone: The listed genes are named as in mouse. Read data end 1 residue before the CDR3 end; the end is taken from the germline J gene. The V gene is TRBV13-2, the J gene TRBJ1-4; D is perhaps TRBD1 (5 bases). This CDR3 spans 15 amino acids. Germline CDR1 reads NNHNN; CDR2 reads SYGAGS (reference sequence). Trimming cost V 2 bases and J 0 bases, with 8 bases left between them. CDR3 bases read: TGTGCCAGCGGTGAGAGGACAATTTCCAACGAAAGATTATTT. Its protein product is CASGERTISNERLF. The full CDR3 protein reads CASGERTISNERLFF.

This clone is labeled medium-sized (0.01 to 0.1%). Gene names and germline match the mouse. The read terminates 1 residue ahead of where the CDR3 ends, so the germline J gene completes it. This chain joins TRBV19 and TRBJ2-7; 9 positions match TRBD2. CDR3 length equals 14 residues. The V and J ends lost 0 bases and 3 bases, in that order; junction bases with no gene match: 1. Germline CDR1 FNHDT, CDR2 SITEND (reference sequence). The CDR3 bases that were read are TGTGCCAGCAGTATAGGGACTGGGGACTATGAACAGTAC. It is translated as CASSIGTGDYEQY. The entire CDR3 is CASSIGTGDYEQYF.

In the case of this clone: This may stem from a read error, because a much larger clone lies one nucleotide away. Gene names are mouse gene names. Read coverage stops 1 residue before the CDR3 terminus; the germline J gene supplies the remainder. The V gene is TRBV1, the J gene TRBJ1-1; 7 nucleotides match TRBD1. The CDR3 is 15 residues long. Germline-derived CDR1 and CDR2 are NSQYPW and LRSPGD (reference sequence). CDR3: CTCSAGSRGNAEVFF. CDR3 bases read: TGCACCTGCAGTGCAGGCTCCAGGGGGAACGCAGAAGTCTTC.

As for this clone: Gene names and germline match the mouse. The CDR3 end is not reached by the read, which stops 1 residue before it; the germline J gene fills it in. V is TRBV31 and J is TRBJ1-1; 9 bases line up with TRBD1. Germline assignment: CDR1 GKSSPN and CDR2 SITVG. With V trimmed by 0 bases and J by 4 bases, 3 bases remained unmatched. The CDR3 has 14 amino acids. CDR3 in amino acids: CAWSLGQGGTEVFF. CDR3 bases read: TGTGCCTGGAGTCTGGGACAGGGTGGCACAGAAGTCTTC.

About this clone itself: Gene and germline names: mouse. The CDR3 DNA, read in part, is TGTGCAAGCAGTCCGGGACAGAAAAACACCTTGTAC. As protein: CASSPGQKNTLY. Given in full, the CDR3 is CASSPGQKNTLYF. The chain joins TRBV16 to TRBJ2-4, with 7 positions matching TRBD1. The CDR3 extends 1 residue past the end of the read, so its final part is completed from the germline J gene. Germline V gene sequence: CDR1 SGHSA, CDR2 FRNQAP. This CDR3 contains 13 residues. V lost 6 bases and J lost 4; bases outside the gene matches: 4.

Concerning this clone: These gene names are mouse names. The read finishes 1 residue shy of the CDR3 end, and the germline J gene is used to complete it. V gene TRBV13-3 combines with J gene TRBJ2-2; D remains ambiguous. V shed 4 bases and J shed 3 bases, with 4 bases lying between them. Germline loops: CDR1 NNHDY, CDR2 SYVADS. The CDR3 consists of 12 residues. CDR3 DNA, as far as it was read: TGTGCCAGCAGTCAATACACCGGGCAGCTCTAC. Translation: CASSQYTGQLY. From start to end, the CDR3 is CASSQYTGQLYF.

Details on this clone: Here the gene names and germline are mouse. The sequence runs out 1 residue before the end of the CDR3; the remainder is reconstructed from the germline J gene. The gene calls are TRBV26 and TRBJ2-3, with D unresolved. Germline values: CDR1 KGHPV, CDR2 FQNQEV (reference sequence). CDR3 length: 14 amino acids. Trimming cost V 2 bases and J 0 bases, with 6 bases left between them. CDR3 region: CASSLTLSAETLYF. The part of the CDR3 DNA that was read is TGTGCCAGCAGTCTGACCCTTAGTGCAGAAACGCTGTAT.

As to this clone: All gene names here are mouse names. The read ends 1 residue shy of where the CDR3 ends; the end is completed using the germline J gene. The chain is built from TRBV29 and TRBJ1-2; 7 nucleotides match TRBD1. The germline V gene has CDR1 MSHET and CDR2 SYDVDS. V shed 6 bases, J shed 4 bases, and the junction held 5 bases outside the gene matches. The CDR3 covers 13 residues. The CDR3 region is CASREGASSDYTF. The sequenced part of the CDR3 DNA is TGTGCTAGCAGGGAGGGGGCAAGCTCCGACTACACC.

In the case of this clone: These gene names are mouse names. The CDR3 end is not reached by the read, which stops 1 residue before it; the germline J gene fills it in. The chain joins TRBV2 to TRBJ1-3; the D is unclear. V lost 1 base and J lost 2, with 3 bases in between. The CDR3 runs to 13 residues. In germline, CDR1 is LGHNA, CDR2 YSYQKL. The DNA read from the CDR3 is TGTGCCAGCAGCCAAGCGCCTGGAAATACGCTCTAT. It yields the protein CASSQAPGNTLY. The entire CDR3 protein reads CASSQAPGNTLYF.

With respect to this clone: The genes are named according to mouse. The DNA read from the CDR3 is TGTGCTAGCAGTTCCGGACAGGCAGAAACGCTGTAT. Amino acid sequence: CASSSGQAETLY. The full CDR3 is CASSSGQAETLYF. The V and J genes are TRBV29 and TRBJ2-3; a possible D gene is TRBD1 (6 bases). Read sequence stops 1 residue before the CDR3 end, and the germline J gene provides the missing end. Trimming took 4 bases from V and 3 from J, leaving 8 bases between them. The CDR3 contains 13 residues. The V gene's germline CDR1 is MSHET and CDR2 SYDVDS.

Note on this clone: All gene names here are mouse names. With the read ending 1 residue before the CDR3 end, the germline J gene is used to fill in that end. The gene calls are TRBV2 and TRBJ2-4; no reliable D call. Germline V lookup: CDR1 LGHNA, CDR2 YSYQKL. The CDR3 contains 15 residues. V was trimmed by 0 bases and J by 0 bases, leaving 7 bases between them. The CDR3 region is CASSQDRASQNTLYF. The sequenced part of the CDR3 DNA is TGTGCCAGCAGCCAAGATAGAGCTAGTCAAAACACCTTGTAC.

On this clone: Gene names refer to mouse genes. The DNA ends 1 residue before the CDR3 does, and the rest of the CDR3 is filled in from the germline J gene. The chain links TRBV12-2 to TRBJ2-2; TRBD1 aligns across 10 bases. CDR1 is SGHLS, CDR2 HYDKME, per germline. CDR3 length: 15 residues. The J segment lost 2 bases and the V segment lost 4 bases, leaving 3 bases of the junction unmatched. The sequenced CDR3 bases are TGTGCCAGCTCACCGGGACAGGGGAACACCGGGCAGCTCTAC. It codes for CASSPGQGNTGQLY. The CDR3 in its entirety is CASSPGQGNTGQLYF.

This clone was seen a few times. The gene names here belong to mouse. The read comes to an end 1 residue before the CDR3 does, leaving the germline J gene to fill in the end. This chain connects TRBV26 to TRBJ2-7; no clear D gene. Germline V gene data show CDR1 as KGHPV and CDR2 as FQNQEV (reference sequence). The CDR3 extends over 12 amino acids. Trimming pared 1 base from V and 7 bases from J, leaving 8 bases between. Partial CDR3 DNA: TGTGCCAGCAGTCTGTACGGAAGCGAACAGTAC. It is translated as CASSLYGSEQY. The entire CDR3 reads CASSLYGSEQYF.

With regard to this clone: The gene names given are mouse names. The read terminates 1 residue ahead of where the CDR3 ends, so the germline J gene completes it. The rearrangement joins TRBV23 to TRBJ1-4; TRBD1 is the table's D call and was not checked against the DNA. The CDR3 covers 15 residues. Germline CDR1 reads KGHTA; CDR2 reads FQNQQP. The CDR3 sequence: CSSSRTGGGNERLFF. Partial CDR3 DNA: TGCTCCAGCAGCCGGACAGGGGGCGGCAACGAAAGATTATTT.

About this clone itself: Germline and genes: mouse. The read stops 1 residue short of the end of the CDR3; the missing end is completed from the germline J gene. V gene TRBV3 combines with J gene TRBJ2-7; 9 bases fit TRBD1. With 5 bases clipped from V and 7 bases from J, the junction kept 9 bases outside the gene matches. Germline CDR1 SNHLY, CDR2 FYNGKV (reference sequence). The CDR3 runs to 14 residues. Incomplete CDR3 DNA: TGTGCCAGCAGCCTCCGGGACAGGGTGGGAGAACAGTAC. This codes for CASSLRDRVGEQY. The whole CDR3 reads CASSLRDRVGEQYF.

Turning to this clone: The listed genes are named as in mouse. The CDR3 end falls 1 residue outside the read, so it is completed with the germline J gene. The chain joins TRBV13-2 to TRBJ2-5; D uncertain. The CDR3 spans 14 residues. V lost 1 base, J lost 0 bases, and 6 bases lay in between. Germline CDR1 NNHNN, CDR2 SYGAGS (reference sequence). CDR3 in amino acids: CASGDSANQDTQYF. The part of the CDR3 DNA that was read is TGTGCCAGCGGTGATTCGGCAAACCAAGACACCCAGTAC.

To note about this clone: Germline and genes here are mouse. The read finishes 1 residue shy of the CDR3 end, and the germline J gene is used to complete it. This chain joins TRBV26 and TRBJ2-1, with TRBD2 matching 7 bases. Germline V gives CDR1 KGHPV, CDR2 FQNQEV (reference sequence). Trimming removed 2 bases from V and 1 base from J; junction bases left unmatched: 2. The CDR3 is made up of 15 amino acids. CDR3 region: CASSLPWGNYAEQFF. The sequenced part of the CDR3 DNA is TGTGCCAGCAGTCTGCCCTGGGGGAACTATGCTGAGCAGTTC.

Only a few counts were recorded for this clone. Gene names follow the mouse nomenclature. Read data end 1 residue before the CDR3 end; the end is taken from the germline J gene. The chain couples TRBV12-1 to TRBJ2-7; 9 bases line up with TRBD2. The germline V gene has CDR1 SGHSN and CDR2 HYEKVE. The CDR3 runs 14 residues. With 1 base clipped from V and 3 bases from J, the junction kept 3 bases outside the gene matches. CDR3 residues: CASSLVWGGYEQYF. The covered CDR3 bases are TGTGCCAGCTCTCTTGTCTGGGGGGGCTATGAACAGTAC.